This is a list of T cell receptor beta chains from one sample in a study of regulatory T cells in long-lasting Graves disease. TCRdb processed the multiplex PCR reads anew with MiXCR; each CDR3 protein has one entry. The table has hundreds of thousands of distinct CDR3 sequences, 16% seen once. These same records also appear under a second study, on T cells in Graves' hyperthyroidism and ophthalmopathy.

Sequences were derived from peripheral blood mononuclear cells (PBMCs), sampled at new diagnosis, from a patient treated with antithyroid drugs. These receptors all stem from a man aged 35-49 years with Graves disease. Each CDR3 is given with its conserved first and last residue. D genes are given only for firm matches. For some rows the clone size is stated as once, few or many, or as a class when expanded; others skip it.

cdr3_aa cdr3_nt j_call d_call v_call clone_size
CSVNGQGEGVTEAFF TGCAGTGTCAATGGTCAGGGGGAGGGGGTCACTGAAGCTTTCTTT TRBJ1-1 TRBD1 TRBV20-1 many
CASSYLGGLGYEQYF TGTGCCAGCAGTTACTTAGGGGGGCTCGGGTACGAGCAGTACTTC TRBJ2-7 - TRBV6-5 many
CASSLTPAGNEQFF TGCGCCAGCAGCTTGACTCCAGCAGGCAATGAGCAGTTCTTC TRBJ2-1 - TRBV5-1 many
CATSRGGAEDEQFF TGTGCCACCTCTCGCGGGGGGGCCGAGGATGAGCAGTTCTTC TRBJ2-1 TRBD2 TRBV28 many
CASSLLGLAGVRAGELFF TGTGCCAGCAGTTTACTGGGACTAGCGGGGGTTCGGGCCGGGGAGCTGTTTTTT TRBJ2-2 TRBD2 TRBV28 once
CASSLVAGPAYEQYF TGTGCCAGCAGCTTAGTTGCCGGGCCCGCCTACGAGCAGTACTTC TRBJ2-7 - TRBV7-9 many
CSVADGQGFGQPQHF TGCAGCGTCGCGGATGGACAGGGGTTTGGGCAGCCCCAGCATTTT TRBJ1-5 TRBD1 TRBV29-1 few
CASSGPPGGGDNEQFF TGTGCCAGCAGCGGACCCCCGGGGGGGGGGGACAATGAGCAGTTCTTC TRBJ2-1 TRBD2 TRBV9 -
CASRRDSQGWEKLFF TGTGCCAGCAGGCGCGACAGCCAAGGATGGGAAAAACTGTTTTTT TRBJ1-4 - TRBV12-3/TRBV12-4 many
CASSQRGRDSGNTIYF TGTGCCAGCAGCCAGAGAGGACGGGACTCTGGAAACACCATATATTTT TRBJ1-3 - TRBV4-2 few
CAGSPIPGQGGEEQYF TGTGCCGGTAGCCCCATCCCGGGACAGGGAGGGGAGGAGCAGTACTTC TRBJ2-7 TRBD1 TRBV19 -
CASSLEGQGQETQYF TGCGCCAGCAGCTTGGAAGGACAGGGACAAGAGACCCAGTACTTC TRBJ2-5 TRBD1 TRBV5-1 many
CASSLAEQGEETQYF TGTGCCAGCAGCTTGGCCGAACAGGGGGAAGAGACCCAGTACTTC TRBJ2-5 TRBD1 TRBV5-5 -
CASRDASERETQYF TGTGCCAGCAGAGACGCTAGCGAGCGGGAGACCCAGTACTTC TRBJ2-5 - TRBV6-2/TRBV6-3 many
CASSEIGGGGISNEQFF TGTGCCAGCAGTGAGATAGGGGGGGGAGGGATTTCGAATGAGCAGTTCTTC TRBJ2-1 - TRBV25-1 many
CASSLDADRGYEQYF TGTGCCAGCAGCTTAGATGCGGACAGGGGCTACGAGCAGTACTTC TRBJ2-7 TRBD1 TRBV11-2 -
CASSRTRNTEAFF TGTGCCAGCAGTAGGACCCGTAACACTGAAGCTTTCTTT TRBJ1-1 - TRBV6-1 many
CASSDPGPLQPQHF TGTGCCAGCAGTGACCCGGGGCCCTTACAGCCCCAGCATTTT TRBJ1-5 - TRBV6-2/TRBV6-3 many
CASSLDETNEKLFF TGTGCCAGCAGTTTGGACGAAACTAATGAAAAACTGTTTTTT TRBJ1-4 - TRBV27 -
CASSDRALDEKLFF TGTGCCAGCAGTGACCGGGCCTTGGATGAAAAACTGTTTTTT TRBJ1-4 - TRBV2 -
CASSRWGRGTEAFF TGTGCCAGCAGCCGATGGGGGAGGGGCACTGAAGCTTTCTTT TRBJ1-1 - TRBV3-1 many
CSARGLVPGQGPSSYNSPLHF TGCAGTGCTAGGGGCCTGGTCCCGGGACAGGGGCCGAGCTCCTATAATTCACCCCTCCACTTT TRBJ1-6 TRBD1 TRBV20-1 many
CSVVVGDRSGANVLTF TGCAGCGTTGTAGTCGGGGACAGGTCTGGGGCCAACGTCCTGACTTTC TRBJ2-6 TRBD1 TRBV29-1 few
CASSWGGGTANTGELFF TGTGCCAGCAGTTGGGGGGGTGGGACGGCGAACACCGGGGAGCTGTTTTTT TRBJ2-2 TRBD2 TRBV27 few
CASSWGDRGGSPLHF TGCGCCAGCAGCTGGGGCGACAGGGGTGGATCACCCCTCCACTTT TRBJ1-6 TRBD1 TRBV5-1 -
CASSVRGGDRFYNQPQHF TGTGCCAGCAGTGTCAGGGGGGGGGACAGGTTCTACAATCAGCCCCAGCATTTT TRBJ1-5 TRBD1 TRBV12-3/TRBV12-4 many
CASSLIPGSGDEKLFF TGTGCCAGCTCACTGATTCCGGGAAGTGGGGATGAAAAACTGTTTTTT TRBJ1-4 - TRBV18 few
CASSRDLNNEQFF TGTGCCAGCAGCCGAGACCTGAACAATGAGCAGTTCTTC TRBJ2-1 - TRBV4-2 few
CSASGGTWDYEQYF TGCAGTGCTAGTGGGGGGACGTGGGACTACGAGCAGTACTTC TRBJ2-7 - TRBV20-1 many
CASSLIRSSYNEQFF TGTGCCAGCAGCTTGATACGGAGCTCCTACAATGAGCAGTTCTTC TRBJ2-1 - TRBV11-1 many
CASSLSSASAQYF TGTGCCAGCAGCTTATCATCAGCAAGTGCGCAGTATTTT TRBJ2-3 - TRBV7-9 many
CSAMLGGYTEAFF TGCAGTGCCATGCTGGGGGGCTACACTGAAGCTTTCTTT TRBJ1-1 - TRBV20-1 many
CASSQEGLTGGRAFF TGTGCCAGCAGCCAAGAAGGTCTAACAGGGGGCCGAGCTTTCTTT TRBJ1-1 TRBD1 TRBV3-1 many
CASSFRLRTEAFF TGTGCCAGCAGTTTTAGGCTGAGGACTGAAGCTTTCTTT TRBJ1-1 - TRBV12-3/TRBV12-4 many
CASSLGGFAGYTF TGTGCCAGCAGCTTGGGAGGATTCGCAGGCTACACCTTC TRBJ1-2 - TRBV7-9 few
CASRKQGHYGYTF TGTGCCAGCAGAAAGCAGGGACACTATGGCTACACTTTC TRBJ1-2 - TRBV27 -
CASSFQGQPYEQYF TGTGCCAGCAGTTTTCAGGGACAGCCCTACGAGCAGTACTTC TRBJ2-7 TRBD1 TRBV27 many
CASSPDRAQETQYF TGTGCCAGCAGCCCTGACAGGGCCCAAGAGACCCAGTACTTC TRBJ2-5 TRBD1 TRBV18 many
CASSSPAGGIQYF TGTGCCAGCAGCTCACCCGCGGGGGGCATTCAGTACTTC TRBJ2-4 TRBD2 TRBV5-5 few
CASSRDRAGANVLTF TGCGCCAGCAGTCGGGACAGGGCTGGGGCCAACGTCCTGACTTTC TRBJ2-6 TRBD1 TRBV5-1 -
CASSPVPGGGEETQYF TGTGCCAGCAGCCCTGTCCCAGGGGGAGGCGAAGAGACCCAGTACTTC TRBJ2-5 - TRBV7-9 many
CSARESGSNQPQHF TGCAGTGCTAGAGAGTCAGGAAGCAATCAGCCCCAGCATTTT TRBJ1-5 - TRBV20-1 many
CASSESSGNEQYF TGTGCCAGCAGCGAGAGCTCAGGGAACGAGCAGTACTTC TRBJ2-7 - TRBV7-6 -
CASSLDQIYNEQFF TGCGCCAGCAGCTTGGACCAGATTTACAATGAGCAGTTCTTC TRBJ2-1 - TRBV5-1 -
CASPPGALLHEQFF TGTGCCAGCCCACCCGGGGCCCTCCTGCATGAGCAGTTCTTC TRBJ2-1 - TRBV6-1 many
CASSYGGYRNTEAFF TGTGCCAGCAGTTACGGGGGGTATAGAAACACTGAAGCTTTCTTT TRBJ1-1 - TRBV6-2/TRBV6-3 many
CASSPLAGPTDTQYF TGTGCCAGCAGCCCTCTCGCGGGGCCCACAGATACGCAGTATTTT TRBJ2-3 - TRBV11-2 -
CASSLAKGNRGLNTEAFF TGCGCCAGCAGCTTGGCGAAGGGTAACAGGGGGCTGAACACTGAAGCTTTCTTT TRBJ1-1 TRBD1 TRBV5-1 -
CASTRGAGGDEQYF TGTGCCAGTACCCGGGGGGCAGGGGGCGACGAGCAGTACTTC TRBJ2-7 - TRBV19 -
CSVDTGLPADGYTF TGCAGCGTTGATACAGGGCTCCCCGCTGACGGCTACACCTTC TRBJ1-2 - TRBV29-1 -
CSAEDSSYEQYF TGCAGTGCTGAGGACAGCTCCTACGAGCAGTACTTC TRBJ2-7 - TRBV20-1 many
CASKVQYNQPQHF TGTGCCAGCAAGGTCCAGTACAATCAGCCCCAGCATTTT TRBJ1-5 - TRBV28 many
CASSSDRVQLNTEAFF TGTGCCAGCAGTTCTGACCGGGTCCAGTTGAACACTGAAGCTTTCTTT TRBJ1-1 - TRBV28 many
CASSPGQGWNEQFF TGTGCCAGCAGCCCAGGACAGGGATGGAATGAGCAGTTCTTC TRBJ2-1 TRBD1 TRBV9 many
CASSPTGGRAEAFF TGTGCCAGCTCACCGACAGGGGGACGGGCTGAAGCTTTCTTT TRBJ1-1 TRBD1 TRBV18 many
CASSYQGTSGYTF TGTGCCAGCAGTTATCAGGGTACAAGTGGCTACACCTTC TRBJ1-2 - TRBV6-2/TRBV6-3 few
CASSFRDWDKDTGELFF TGTGCCAGCAGCTTCCGGGACTGGGATAAGGACACCGGGGAGCTGTTTTTT TRBJ2-2 - TRBV12-3/TRBV12-4 many
CAGNDGWETQYF TGTGCCGGCAATGACGGCTGGGAGACCCAGTACTTC TRBJ2-5 - TRBV7-8 many
CSVDGLVRETQYF TGCAGCGTTGATGGTCTAGTCAGAGAGACCCAGTACTTC TRBJ2-5 - TRBV29-1 -